This passage covers 23 T cell receptor beta chains from one sample sequenced in a study of human T cells and chemical hapten exposure. TCRdb reanalysed the RACE reads using MiXCR and keeps one entry per CDR3 protein. Of over 70,000 distinct CDR3 sequences listed, approximately 10% are singletons. Time point described: patch test 2, 6 weeks after DPC sensitization. Treatment meaning: therapeutic diphenylcyclopropenone sensitization with weekly scalp DPC. Sequencing used whole blood, obtained in connection with sensitization to the hapten diphenylcyclopropenone (DPC). The receptors here all came from a young man with alopecia areata. Some clones in this sample may be carry-over from other donors' samples.

This chain links TRBV27 with TRBJ2-7, with 8 bases fitting TRBD1. Germline lookup yields CDR1 MNHEY and CDR2 SMNVEV (reference sequence). V lost 6 bases to trimming and J lost 4 bases; unmatched junction nucleotides: 8. This CDR3 comprises 14 residues. The CDR3, as DNA: TGTGCCAGCAGCTCGACAGGGGATTTTTACGAGCAGTACGTC. Its protein is CASSSTGDFYEQYV.

This sequence joins TRBV4-1 and TRBJ2-3; TRBD1 aligns across 7 bases. CDR1 is MGHRA and CDR2 is YSYEKL in the germline V gene. The CDR3 runs 17 residues. The V gene end was trimmed by 4 bases and the J gene end by 0 bases; junction bases not matched to a gene: 10. CDR3 in amino acids: CASSRFATGESTDTQYF. The CDR3 region has the DNA TGCGCCAGCAGCCGGTTCGCCACAGGGGAAAGCACAGATACGCAGTATTTT.

This clonotype has only a few counts. V is TRBV3-1 and J is TRBJ2-5, with TRBD2 as a possible D gene (7 bases). From germline, CDR1 is LGHDT and CDR2 YNNKEL (reference sequence). With 3 bases removed from V and 7 bases from J, the gap between germline ends came to 9 bases. The CDR3 runs to 12 residues. Here the CDR3 reads CASSQGGGTQYF. The CDR3 DNA reads TGTGCCAGCAGCCAGGGAGGGGGGACCCAGTACTTC.

The chain has TRBV6-2 or TRBV6-3 and TRBJ2-7; D is uncertain. The CDR3 runs to 12 residues. CDR1 and CDR2 (germline): MNHEY, SVGEGT. V lost 10 bases to trimming and J lost 3 bases, with 13 bases between them. The CDR3 DNA reads TGTGCCATCAAAACCACGAACTACGAGCAGTACTTC. It translates to CAIKTTNYEQYF.

The chain is built from TRBV20-1 and TRBJ1-4; a possible D gene is TRBD1 (6 bases). Trimming removed 1 base at V and 13 bases at J, with 7 bases between. The CDR3 totals 10 residues. CDR1 and CDR2 (germline): DFQATT, SNEGSKA (reference sequence). The CDR3 region has the DNA TGCAGTGCTAGAGGAGGGGGACTGTTTTTT. Translated: CSARGGGLFF.

This clonotype occurred many times. V is TRBV7-9 and J is TRBJ1-2; TRBD1 aligns across 10 bases. V gave up 5 bases and J gave up 6 bases; unmatched junction bases: 12. CDR1 is SEHNR and CDR2 is FQNEAQ in the germline V gene (reference sequence). This CDR3 comprises 16 residues. The CDR3 reads CASSRGTGDFVHGYTF. The CDR3 bases are TGTGCCAGCAGCCGCGGGACAGGGGATTTCGTCCATGGCTACACCTTC.

V usage is TRBV20-1 and J usage is TRBJ2-7; no clear D. V was clipped by 4 bases and J by 5 bases, with 21 bases between them. CDR1 DFQATT and CDR2 SNEGSKA come from the germline V gene (reference sequence). The CDR3 sequence is 15 residues long. The CDR3 loop reads CSAKRVARNPNEQYF. In DNA form, the CDR3 reads TGCAGTGCTAAAAGGGTTGCCCGTAACCCGAACGAGCAGTACTTC.

The gene calls are TRBV27 and TRBJ2-7; no firm D call. Germline assignment: CDR1 MNHEY and CDR2 SMNVEV (reference sequence). The CDR3 consists of 12 residues. V lost 8 bases to trimming and J lost 2 bases, with 10 bases between them. In DNA, the CDR3 is TGTGCCAGCCCCCTGGATGCCTACGAGCAGTACGTC. Translated: CASPLDAYEQYV.

This clonotype showed up just a few times. The chain combines TRBV18 with TRBJ2-1, with D hard to call. The CDR3 has 13 residues. The V end lost 3 bases, the J end lost 3 bases, and 6 bases lay between the germline ends. CDR1 and CDR2 from the germline V gene are KGHSH and LQKENI. The CDR3, as DNA: TGTGCCAGCTCACCCCCTAACTACAATGAGCAGTTCTTC. Amino acid sequence: CASSPPNYNEQFF.

The chain recombines TRBV6-2 or TRBV6-3 with TRBJ2-3; TRBD1 matches at 8 bases. The germline V gene encodes CDR1 MNHEY and CDR2 SVGEGT. There are 18 residues in the CDR3. The V and J ends lost 0 bases and 1 base, in that order; junction bases with no gene match: 9. The CDR3 is CASSYSQGVTRGTDTQYF. The CDR3 DNA reads as TGTGCCAGCAGTTACTCACAGGGGGTAACGAGGGGCACAGATACGCAGTATTTT.

This clonotype appeared many times. This chain links TRBV6-2 or TRBV6-3 with TRBJ2-7; TRBD1 is a possible D gene (6 bases). V lost 6 bases, J lost 0 bases, and 12 bases lay in between. The CDR3 has 14 residues. The germline CDR1 and CDR2 sequences are MNHEY and SVGEGT. This CDR3 is CASSRDTSSYEQYF. Here the CDR3 DNA reads TGTGCCAGCAGCCGGGACACTAGCTCCTACGAGCAGTACTTC.

About this clonotype itself: A read error may be the cause here, since a much bigger clone is one base away. The chain is built from TRBV14 and TRBJ1-5; D might be TRBD1 (6 bases). This CDR3 comprises 12 residues. Germline lookup yields CDR1 SGHDN and CDR2 FVKESK. The DNA for the CDR3 is TGTGTCAGCAGCACAGGGAAAGAGCCCCAGCATTTT. Residues: CVSSTGKEPQHF.

V usage is TRBV7-2 and J usage is TRBJ2-3, with D possibly TRBD1 on 6 matching bases. The CDR3 is 15 amino acids. The V gene's germline CDR1 is SGHTA and CDR2 FQGNSA. V lost 6 bases, J lost 8 bases, and 21 bases lay in between. CDR3 residues: CASRLDSTDIGTQYF. In nucleotides, the CDR3 is TGTGCCAGCAGGTTGGACAGCACAGATATTGGTACGCAGTATTTT.

This clonotype occurred a few times. The rearrangement links TRBV20-1 to TRBJ2-3; TRBD2 is a possible D gene (6 bases). With 1 base removed from V and 0 bases from J, the gap between germline ends came to 8 bases. The CDR3 spans 14 residues. Germline V gives CDR1 DFQATT, CDR2 SNEGSKA (reference sequence). The CDR3, as DNA: TGCAGTGCTAGAGTGGAGGGGAGCACAGATACGCAGTATTTT. It is translated as CSARVEGSTDTQYF.

This clonotype was observed a few times. CDR3 residues: CASSQEQGRRTDTQYF. The CDR3 DNA follows: TGCGCCAGCAGCCAAGAACAAGGACGGCGCACAGATACGCAGTATTTT. The J gene is TRBJ2-3, the V gene TRBV4-3; unclear D gene. Germline loops: CDR1 LGHNA, CDR2 YSLEER. CDR3 length: 16 amino acids. The V end lost 0 bases, the J end lost 1 base, and 11 bases lay between the germline ends.

This clonotype showed up many times. The rearrangement joins TRBV7-6 to TRBJ1-3, with D hard to call. V was cut by 0 bases and J by 3 bases, with 6 bases left in between. The germline gives CDR1 SGHVS, CDR2 FNYEAQ. This CDR3 comprises 14 residues. CDR3 sequence reads: CASSLAEIGNTIYF. In DNA form, the CDR3 reads TGTGCCAGCAGCTTAGCTGAGATTGGAAACACCATATATTTT.

This clonotype was seen at least ten times. The CDR3 here is CAIRTTGTNYNEQFF. CDR3 nucleotide sequence: TGTGCCATCAGAACCACCGGGACTAACTACAATGAGCAGTTCTTC. V is TRBV10-3 and J is TRBJ2-1; 7 bases are a match to TRBD2. The length of the CDR3 is 15 residues. With 6 bases clipped from V and 3 bases from J, the junction kept 8 bases outside the gene matches. CDR1 ENHRY and CDR2 SYGVKD come from the germline V gene.

This clonotype was counted ten times or more. This sequence joins TRBV7-7 and TRBJ2-1, with TRBD2 matching 9 bases. The J segment lost 3 bases and the V segment lost 1 base, leaving 7 bases of the junction unmatched. Germline values: CDR1 SSHAT, CDR2 FNYEAQ (reference sequence). The CDR3 is 17 residues long. DNA of the CDR3: TGTGCCAGCAGCTTAGAAGGTGGCGGGGGGGACTACAATGAGCAGTTCTTC. Amino acid sequence: CASSLEGGGGDYNEQFF.

This sequence joins TRBV18 and TRBJ2-1; 9 nucleotides agree with TRBD1. CDR1 and CDR2 from the germline V gene are KGHSH and LQKENI. The CDR3 has 16 amino acids. V lost 1 base, J lost 4 bases, and 5 bases stayed unmatched. CDR3 amino acids: CASSPRWTGDYNEQFF. The CDR3 DNA reads as TGTGCCAGCTCACCACGGTGGACAGGGGATTACAATGAGCAGTTCTTC.

This clonotype came up many times. This chain uses TRBV27 with TRBJ2-3, with D possibly being TRBD2 (5 bases). Germline V gene lookup returns CDR1 MNHEY and CDR2 SMNVEV (reference sequence). Trimming cost V 6 bases and J 1 base, with 11 bases left between them. The CDR3 loop spans 14 amino acids. The chain's CDR3 is CASRPGFRTDTQYF. The CDR3 region has the DNA TGTGCCAGCAGGCCGGGATTTCGCACAGATACGCAGTATTTT.

At least ten counts were recorded for this clonotype. This rearrangement joins TRBV12-3 or TRBV12-4 to TRBJ1-6; weak D call: TRBD1 (5 bases). The CDR3 has 14 amino acids. V lost 2 bases and J lost 7, with 9 bases in between. The CDR3 coding sequence is TGTGCCAGCAGTTTATCAGGGACCAATTCACCCCTCCACTTT. It specifies CASSLSGTNSPLHF.

This clonotype was seen a handful of times. The chain combines TRBV2 with TRBJ2-7; 7 nucleotides line up with TRBD1. The CDR3 runs to 14 residues. V trimming: 3 bases; J trimming: 7 bases; junction bases outside the gene matches: 9. Looked up from germline, CDR1 is SNHLY and CDR2 is FYNNEI. The chain's CDR3 is CASSDPVRGQEQYV. As DNA, the CDR3 is TGTGCCAGCAGTGATCCGGTAAGGGGGCAAGAGCAGTACGTC.

In this sample, this clonotype turned up a few times. The V and J genes are TRBV5-1 and TRBJ2-7, with D maybe TRBD1 (6 bases). Germline V gives CDR1 SGHRS, CDR2 YFSETQ. This CDR3 region has 14 residues. V was clipped by 1 base and J by 7 bases, with 15 bases between them. CDR3 DNA: TGCGCCAGCAGCTTGAACAGGGTGGTGGGTGAGCAGTACTTC. It specifies CASSLNRVVGEQYF.